A selection of T cell receptor beta chains follows, all from one sample in a study of cytomegalovirus exposure and HLA in healthy donors. Profiling relied on immunoSEQ multiplex PCR, and the TCRdb table lists in-frame clones only, not all of them. Here the sample spans roughly 180,000 clones, roughly four fifths being singletons. The sequencing sample was made of PBMCs. The receptor source for this set is a woman aged 18-29 years in good health and CMV-seropositive. CDR3s include the opening cysteine and the closing phenylalanine or tryptophan. Each record gives: V gene, J gene, clone size, D gene, CDR3 protein, CDR3 DNA. The D gene is left open where the match is weak. Clone size is shown for a subset of rows, as once, few, many or a class of expanded clone.

v_call: TRBV30
j_call: TRBJ1-2
clone_size: few
d_call: .
cdr3_aa: CAWSVGLTDYGYTF
cdr3_nt: TGTGCCTGGAGTGTAGGTTTAACAGACTATGGCTACACCTTC

v_call: TRBV19
j_call: TRBJ2-1
clone_size: .
d_call: .
cdr3_aa: CASTYSSSYNEQFF
cdr3_nt: TGTGCCAGTACCTACTCGTCCTCCTACAATGAGCAGTTCTTC

v_call: TRBV15
j_call: TRBJ2-3
clone_size: .
d_call: TRBD2
cdr3_aa: CATSRDAGGPDTQYF
cdr3_nt: TGTGCCACCAGCAGAGATGCGGGGGGGCCAGATACGCAGTATTTT

v_call: TRBV4-3
j_call: TRBJ1-4
clone_size: .
d_call: TRBD1
cdr3_aa: CASSQDLTGLRRLATNEKLFF
cdr3_nt: TGCGCCAGCAGCCAAGATCTGACAGGGCTACGTCGACTAGCAACTAATGAAAAACTGTTTTTT

v_call: TRBV11-2
j_call: TRBJ2-7
clone_size: .
d_call: TRBD2
cdr3_aa: CASSLGGGSGYEQYF
cdr3_nt: TGTGCCAGCAGCCTCGGGGGGGGTTCGGGCTACGAGCAGTACTTC

v_call: TRBV6-7
j_call: TRBJ2-7
clone_size: .
d_call: .
cdr3_aa: CASSYSSTGVSYEQYF
cdr3_nt: TGTGCCAGCAGTTACTCTTCCACGGGGGTCTCCTACGAGCAGTACTTC

v_call: TRBV5-6
j_call: TRBJ1-6
clone_size: .
d_call: .
cdr3_aa: CASSAGDGWSYNSPLHF
cdr3_nt: TGTGCCAGCAGCGCAGGGGACGGGTGGTCCTATAATTCACCCCTCCACTTT

v_call: TRBV7-9
j_call: TRBJ1-6
clone_size: .
d_call: .
cdr3_aa: CASSRASAPLHF
cdr3_nt: TGTGCCAGCAGCCGGGCTAGCGCACCCCTCCACTTT

v_call: TRBV6-5
j_call: TRBJ1-2
clone_size: .
d_call: TRBD1
cdr3_aa: CASTDRGPNYGYTF
cdr3_nt: TGTGCCAGTACCGACAGGGGGCCCAACTATGGCTACACCTTC

v_call: TRBV30
j_call: TRBJ1-4
clone_size: .
d_call: TRBD1
cdr3_aa: CAWERGPFEKLFF
cdr3_nt: TGTGCCTGGGAAAGGGGGCCTTTCGAAAAACTGTTTTTT

v_call: TRBV5-1
j_call: TRBJ2-7
clone_size: .
d_call: .
cdr3_aa: CASTPLTQQGGEQYF
cdr3_nt: TGCGCCAGCACCCCCTTGACACAGCAGGGCGGCGAGCAGTACTTC

v_call: TRBV6-5
j_call: TRBJ1-5
clone_size: few
d_call: .
cdr3_aa: CASSTGNQPQHF
cdr3_nt: TGTGCCAGCAGTACAGGGAATCAGCCCCAGCATTTT

v_call: TRBV5-1
j_call: TRBJ2-5
clone_size: .
d_call: TRBD1
cdr3_aa: CASSEIQGTQETQYF
cdr3_nt: TGCGCCAGCAGCGAGATACAGGGGACCCAAGAGACCCAGTACTTC

v_call: TRBV30
j_call: TRBJ2-2
clone_size: .
d_call: .
cdr3_aa: CAWSPGFTGELFF
cdr3_nt: TGTGCCTGGAGTCCAGGATTCACCGGGGAGCTGTTTTTT

v_call: TRBV5-4
j_call: TRBJ1-4
clone_size: .
d_call: TRBD1
cdr3_aa: CASSFDRDEKLFF
cdr3_nt: TGTGCCAGCAGCTTCGACAGGGATGAAAAACTGTTTTTT

v_call: TRBV30
j_call: TRBJ2-2
clone_size: once
d_call: .
cdr3_aa: CAWTTGNTGELFF
cdr3_nt: TGTGCCTGGACCACTGGGAACACCGGGGAGCTGTTTTTT

v_call: TRBV2
j_call: TRBJ2-5
clone_size: .
d_call: TRBD2
cdr3_aa: CASRTSGGKETQYF
cdr3_nt: TGTGCCAGCAGGACTAGCGGGGGGAAAGAGACCCAGTACTTC

v_call: TRBV6-1
j_call: TRBJ1-2
clone_size: .
d_call: TRBD1
cdr3_aa: CASRTGGQANYGYTF
cdr3_nt: TGTGCCAGCAGGACAGGGGGCCAAGCTAACTATGGCTACACCTTC

v_call: TRBV2
j_call: TRBJ1-2
clone_size: .
d_call: TRBD1
cdr3_aa: CASSPTGAYGYTF
cdr3_nt: TGTGCCAGCAGTCCTACAGGGGCCTATGGCTACACCTTC

v_call: TRBV11-2
j_call: TRBJ1-4
clone_size: .
d_call: .
cdr3_aa: CASSSGARAANEKLFF
cdr3_nt: TGTGCCAGCAGCTCCGGAGCGAGGGCTGCTAATGAAAAACTGTTTTTT

v_call: TRBV28
j_call: TRBJ2-7
clone_size: .
d_call: .
cdr3_aa: CASSPSIGASLKNEQYF
cdr3_nt: TGTGCCAGCAGCCCGTCCATTGGAGCTTCTTTAAAGAACGAGCAGTACTTC

v_call: TRBV4-1
j_call: TRBJ2-2
clone_size: .
d_call: TRBD1
cdr3_aa: CASSQPRQGATGELFF
cdr3_nt: TGCGCCAGCAGCCAGCCCCGACAGGGGGCAACCGGGGAGCTGTTTTTT

v_call: TRBV9
j_call: TRBJ2-5
clone_size: .
d_call: TRBD2
cdr3_aa: CASSPLAGGPGETQYF
cdr3_nt: TGTGCCAGCAGCCCCCTAGCGGGGGGCCCGGGGGAGACCCAGTACTTC

v_call: TRBV11-2
j_call: TRBJ2-4
clone_size: .
d_call: .
cdr3_aa: CASQPGGWGTKNIQYF
cdr3_nt: TGTGCCAGCCAACCGGGGGGCTGGGGTACCAAAAACATTCAGTACTTC

v_call: TRBV7-9
j_call: TRBJ2-7
clone_size: .
d_call: .
cdr3_aa: CASSPPAGTNSYEQYF
cdr3_nt: TGTGCCAGCAGCCCACCAGCGGGGACAAACTCCTACGAGCAGTACTTC

v_call: TRBV7-9
j_call: TRBJ1-4
clone_size: .
d_call: .
cdr3_aa: CASDLPDSAHEKLFF
cdr3_nt: TGTGCCAGCGATTTGCCCGACTCAGCACATGAAAAACTGTTTTTT

v_call: TRBV19
j_call: TRBJ2-4
clone_size: .
d_call: .
cdr3_aa: CASSIRRWDIQYF
cdr3_nt: TGTGCCAGTAGTATCAGGCGATGGGACATTCAGTACTTC

v_call: TRBV9
j_call: TRBJ1-1
clone_size: .
d_call: .
cdr3_aa: CASSRGWSAEAFF
cdr3_nt: TGTGCCAGCAGCCGAGGGTGGAGCGCTGAAGCTTTCTTT

v_call: TRBV6-4
j_call: TRBJ2-5
clone_size: .
d_call: .
cdr3_aa: CASSENTGVGETQYF
cdr3_nt: TGTGCCAGCAGTGAGAACACGGGGGTAGGGGAGACCCAGTACTTC

v_call: TRBV25-1
j_call: TRBJ1-6
clone_size: .
d_call: TRBD1
cdr3_aa: CASSGEGAWNSPLHF
cdr3_nt: TGTGCCAGCAGTGGCGAGGGGGCCTGGAATTCACCCCTCCACTTT

v_call: TRBV4-2
j_call: TRBJ1-2
clone_size: .
d_call: TRBD1
cdr3_aa: CASRQQQGQGFGYTF
cdr3_nt: TGTGCCAGCAGACAACAGCAGGGACAGGGGTTTGGCTACACCTTC

v_call: TRBV27
j_call: TRBJ2-7
clone_size: .
d_call: .
cdr3_aa: CASIPLAGPPGAYEQYF
cdr3_nt: TGTGCCAGCATCCCCCTCGCAGGGCCCCCTGGGGCCTACGAGCAGTACTTC

v_call: TRBV23-1
j_call: TRBJ2-6
clone_size: .
d_call: .
cdr3_aa: CASSDGERSGANVLTF
cdr3_nt: TGCGCCAGCAGTGATGGAGAACGCTCTGGGGCCAACGTCCTGACTTTC

v_call: TRBV6-5
j_call: TRBJ2-4
clone_size: once
d_call: .
cdr3_aa: CASLGSGSQGNIQYF
cdr3_nt: TGTGCCAGCCTAGGGTCCGGAAGCCAGGGGAACATTCAGTACTTC

v_call: TRBV6-6
j_call: TRBJ2-5
clone_size: .
d_call: .
cdr3_aa: CASTDQETQYF
cdr3_nt: TGTGCCAGCACGGACCAAGAGACCCAGTACTTC

v_call: TRBV27
j_call: TRBJ2-3
clone_size: few
d_call: .
cdr3_aa: CASSLEGRGSIDTQYF
cdr3_nt: TGTGCCAGCAGTTTAGAGGGCAGGGGTTCGATAGATACGCAGTATTTT

v_call: TRBV11-3
j_call: TRBJ2-5
clone_size: .
d_call: .
cdr3_aa: CAPTNSLQGTQYF
cdr3_nt: TGTGCCCCGACGAACAGCTTACAGGGGACCCAGTACTTC

v_call: TRBV6-4
j_call: TRBJ2-2
clone_size: .
d_call: TRBD2
cdr3_aa: CASSDSASGDAGELFF
cdr3_nt: TGTGCCAGCAGTGACTCGGCTAGCGGGGACGCCGGGGAGCTGTTTTTT

v_call: TRBV7-2
j_call: TRBJ2-7
clone_size: .
d_call: .
cdr3_aa: CASTTPGVAAPVRYEQYF
cdr3_nt: TGTGCCAGCACCACTCCGGGGGTAGCTGCTCCCGTAAGGTACGAGCAGTACTTC

v_call: TRBV4-2
j_call: TRBJ1-1
clone_size: .
d_call: TRBD1
cdr3_aa: CASSPLGQADTEAFF
cdr3_nt: TGTGCCAGCAGCCCGCTCGGACAGGCAGACACTGAAGCTTTCTTT

v_call: TRBV27
j_call: TRBJ2-3
clone_size: once
d_call: .
cdr3_aa: CASSLSGGTVPVDTQYF
cdr3_nt: TGTGCCAGCAGTTTATCGGGCGGGACTGTACCGGTGGATACGCAGTATTTT

v_call: TRBV27
j_call: TRBJ2-3
clone_size: .
d_call: TRBD2
cdr3_aa: CASSLSTWGGREYF
cdr3_nt: TGTGCCAGCAGTTTATCAACGTGGGGGGGTAGGGAGTATTTT

v_call: TRBV6-1
j_call: TRBJ2-7
clone_size: .
d_call: .
cdr3_aa: CAAKPGGGGYEQYF
cdr3_nt: TGTGCCGCCAAACCGGGAGGGGGCGGGTACGAGCAGTACTTC

v_call: TRBV15
j_call: TRBJ2-1
clone_size: .
d_call: .
cdr3_aa: CATSRDGRNEQFF
cdr3_nt: TGTGCCACCAGCAGAGATGGGCGCAATGAGCAGTTCTTC

v_call: TRBV7-9
j_call: TRBJ1-2
clone_size: .
d_call: TRBD1
cdr3_aa: CASSTYGTGRSDYGYTF
cdr3_nt: TGTGCCAGCAGCACTTACGGGACAGGCCGTTCTGACTATGGCTACACCTTC

v_call: TRBV19
j_call: TRBJ2-3
clone_size: .
d_call: .
cdr3_aa: CASSRNGQPTDTQYF
cdr3_nt: TGTGCCAGTAGTAGAAATGGGCAACCCACAGATACGCAGTATTTT

v_call: TRBV7-9
j_call: TRBJ2-1
clone_size: .
d_call: TRBD2
cdr3_aa: CASSSLTSVVYNEQFF
cdr3_nt: TGTGCCAGCAGCTCCCTGACTAGCGTCGTCTACAATGAGCAGTTCTTC

v_call: TRBV11-3
j_call: TRBJ1-2
clone_size: few
d_call: TRBD1
cdr3_aa: CASSLDRQGGGYTF
cdr3_nt: TGTGCCAGCAGCTTAGATCGACAGGGAGGTGGCTACACCTTC

v_call: TRBV7-2
j_call: TRBJ2-1
clone_size: .
d_call: TRBD2
cdr3_aa: CASSWLAGLVNEQFF
cdr3_nt: TGTGCCAGCAGCTGGCTAGCGGGGTTGGTCAATGAGCAGTTCTTC

v_call: TRBV7-2
j_call: TRBJ2-3
clone_size: .
d_call: .
cdr3_aa: CASSLEKRSTDTQYF
cdr3_nt: TGTGCCAGCAGCTTAGAAAAGCGGAGCACAGATACGCAGTATTTT

v_call: TRBV4-1
j_call: TRBJ1-5
clone_size: .
d_call: .
cdr3_aa: CASSSGHPDQPQHF
cdr3_nt: TGCGCCAGCAGTTCGGGACATCCAGATCAGCCCCAGCATTTT

v_call: TRBV1
j_call: TRBJ2-3
clone_size: .
d_call: .
cdr3_aa: CTSSQDPSGVSTDTQYF
cdr3_nt: TGCACCAGCAGCCAAGATCCTAGCGGGGTCAGCACAGATACGCAGTATTTT

v_call: TRBV19
j_call: TRBJ2-1
clone_size: once
d_call: .
cdr3_aa: CASSTAYNEQFF
cdr3_nt: TGTGCCAGTTCGACAGCCTACAATGAGCAGTTCTTC

v_call: TRBV7-3
j_call: TRBJ2-1
clone_size: few
d_call: .
cdr3_aa: CASSLRVADEQFF
cdr3_nt: TGTGCCAGCAGCTTAAGAGTAGCCGATGAGCAGTTCTTC

v_call: TRBV4-1
j_call: TRBJ2-2
clone_size: .
d_call: .
cdr3_aa: CASSQGNRVGGELFF
cdr3_nt: TGCGCCAGCAGCCAAGGCAACAGGGTGGGCGGGGAGCTGTTTTTT

v_call: TRBV5-4
j_call: TRBJ2-5
clone_size: .
d_call: .
cdr3_aa: CASSSRGGRETQYF
cdr3_nt: TGTGCCAGCAGTTCGAGGGGGGGGCGGGAGACCCAGTACTTC

v_call: TRBV9
j_call: TRBJ2-3
clone_size: .
d_call: TRBD2
cdr3_aa: CASSANSGGGTDTQYF
cdr3_nt: TGTGCCAGCAGCGCGAACAGCGGGGGAGGCACAGATACGCAGTATTTT

v_call: TRBV28
j_call: TRBJ2-7
clone_size: .
d_call: .
cdr3_aa: CASTSWEALGPTTYEQYF
cdr3_nt: TGTGCCAGCACCTCATGGGAGGCTCTCGGGCCCACCACCTACGAGCAGTACTTC

v_call: TRBV6-1
j_call: TRBJ1-6
clone_size: .
d_call: .
cdr3_aa: CASSEWGEGFDSPLHF
cdr3_nt: TGTGCCAGCAGTGAGTGGGGGGAGGGGTTTGATTCACCCCTCCACTTT